This T cell receptor beta chain was sequenced in a study of identical twins. This clonotype has more than one count but fewer than ten. Trimming removed 2 bases from V and 2 bases from J; junction bases left unmatched: 3. This CDR3 spans 15 amino acids. Unique molecular identifiers were in the cDNA, with template-switch universal primer binding. MiXCR was run by TCRdb on the 5' RACE reads, yielding one entry per CDR3 protein. The sample contains 650,000 to 750,000 distinct CDR3 sequences, about 20% of which appear only once. These records were also assigned to another study, of T cells expressing NK-cell markers. From that paper: Obtained from sorted CD3+CD56+NKG2C+, CD3+CD56+NKG2C- and CD3+CD56-NKG2C+ T cells were the TCR beta repertoires. About six donors carried dominant NKG2C+ clonotypes that made up 1.0-7.0% of their CD8+ T cells. Evidence did not settle whether expanded NKG2C+ T cell clones targeted HCMV.

Sequences were obtained from PBMCs. The V gene is TRBV12-3 or TRBV12-4, the J gene TRBJ2-7; 10 bases fit TRBD1. The sequence came from a woman aged 18-29 years in good health. This chain's CDR3 is CASSLRGQGPYEQYF. The DNA of the CDR3 is TGTGCCAGCAGTTTACGGGGACAGGGGCCCTACGAGCAGTACTTC.